One sample yielded the 16 T cell receptor beta chains listed below, sequenced in a study of T-cell memory formation after mild COVID-19. MiXCR, applied by TCRdb to the 5' RACE reads, yields one record per CDR3 protein. The data hold 100,000 to 150,000 distinct CDR3 sequences, with about 6% observed a single time. The sequenced material came from PBMCs or a T cell subset sorted from them (not recorded which). Every receptor here comes from an adult woman who had mild COVID-19 (a few samples of this study predate the infection). Cell type and time point are not known.

This clonotype was seen many times. The chain uses TRBV20-1 and TRBJ1-6, with D maybe TRBD1 (5 bases). Trimming took off 5 bases at V and 5 bases at J, with 16 bases between the two ends. CDR3 length: 15 amino acids. Germline V gene sequence: CDR1 DFQATT, CDR2 SNEGSKA (reference sequence). The CDR3 is CSAAAEGRNNSPLHF. As DNA, the CDR3 is TGCAGTGCTGCGGCCGAGGGGCGGAATAATTCACCCCTCCACTTT.

Many counts were recorded for this clonotype. This chain links TRBV7-2 with TRBJ2-5, with D tentatively TRBD2 (6 bases). The V gene lost 4 bases and the J gene lost 1 base, with 7 bases spanning the gap. Germline V lookup: CDR1 SGHTA, CDR2 FQGNSA. The CDR3 totals 13 residues. This CDR3 reads CASSWGLQETQYF. The CDR3 DNA sequence: TGTGCCAGCAGCTGGGGACTCCAAGAGACCCAGTACTTC.

The V call is TRBV24-1, the J call TRBJ1-2; TRBD1 matches at 7 bases. Losses at the gene ends were 3 bases for V and 3 bases for J; bases not matched to a gene: 6. Germline values: CDR1 KGHDR, CDR2 SFDVKD. The CDR3 has 15 residues. The CDR3 DNA follows: TGTGCCACCAGTGATCCCAGCGGGACAGACTATGGCTACACCTTC. Protein product: CATSDPSGTDYGYTF.

Turning to this clonotype: A much larger clone lies one base from this, so it may be a read error. The chain recombines TRBV12-3 or TRBV12-4 with TRBJ2-3; TRBD2 matches 10 bases. The CDR3 sequence is 13 residues long. The CDR3 DNA is TGTGCCTGCAGAGCGGGGGGGGTCTTTACGCAGTATTTT. Residues: CACRAGGVFTQYF.

A few counts support this clonotype. V gene TRBV5-1 combines with J gene TRBJ2-7, with 8 bases that match TRBD1. Germline V gives CDR1 SGHRS, CDR2 YFSETQ. V was clipped by 4 bases and J by 7 bases; unmatched bases: 10. There are 14 residues in the CDR3. The CDR3 DNA is TGCGCCAGCAGCCCGGGACAGGCTGTGGGGGAGCAGTACTTC. It specifies CASSPGQAVGEQYF. The full variable domain, its missing parts supplied by reference TRBV5-1 and TRBJ2-7, is KAGVTQTPRYLIKTRGQQVTLSCSPISGHRSVSWYQQTPGQGLQFLFEYFSETQRNKGNFPGRFSGRQFSNSRSEMNVSTLELGDSALYLCASSPGQAVGEQYFGPGTRLTVT.

This clonotype was seen repeatedly, ten times or more. The chain joins TRBV2 to TRBJ1-5; possible D gene TRBD1, 5 bases. There are 16 residues in the CDR3. Germline V gene sequence: CDR1 SNHLY, CDR2 FYNNEI. V gave up 7 bases and J gave up 5 bases, with 21 bases separating them. The CDR3 reads CASTVRGPGGHQPQHF. CDR3 nucleotides: TGTGCCAGCACCGTTAGGGGCCCGGGGGGTCATCAGCCCCAGCATTTT. Looking up the rest from reference TRBV2 and TRBJ1-5 gives the full variable domain: EPEVTQTPSHQVTQMGQEVILRCVPISNHLYFYWYRQILGQKVEFLVSFYNNEISEKSEIFDDQFSVERPDGSNFTLKIRSTKLEDSAMYFCASTVRGPGGHQPQHFGDGTRLSIL.

The chain is built from TRBV20-1 and TRBJ1-4; D unresolved. V was clipped by 0 bases and J by 3 bases, with 11 bases between them. CDR1 is DFQATT, CDR2 SNEGSKA, per germline (reference sequence). The CDR3 sequence is 15 residues long. As DNA, the CDR3 is TGCAGTGCTAGAGATCCGGGGTTCTCTAATGAAAAACTGTTTTTT. This codes for CSARDPGFSNEKLFF.

In this sample, this clonotype turned up a few times. The V gene is TRBV11-3, the J gene TRBJ2-5, with D perhaps TRBD1 (8 bases). The germline CDR1 and CDR2 sequences are SGHNT and YENEEA. Deletions cut 8 bases from V and 2 bases from J, with 15 bases between. This CDR3 has 14 amino acids. In DNA, the CDR3 is TGTGCCAGCCTAGACAGGGGAGGGCAAGAGACCCAGTACTTC. Translating it yields CASLDRGGQETQYF. The full variable domain, rest sourced from reference TRBV11-3 and TRBJ2-5, is EAGVVQSPRYKIIEKKQPVAFWCNPISGHNTLYWYLQNLGQGPELLIRYENEEAVDDSQLPKDRFSAERLKGVDSTLKIQPAELGDSAVYLCASLDRGGQETQYFGPGTRLLVL.

This clonotype was detected ten times or more. The J gene is TRBJ1-1, the V gene TRBV7-9; D remains unclear. With 0 bases removed from V and 5 bases from J, the gap between germline ends came to 16 bases. The germline V gene encodes CDR1 SEHNR and CDR2 FQNEAQ (reference sequence). This CDR3 region has 16 residues. The CDR3 region is CASSLARTAQKTEAFF. The CDR3, as DNA: TGTGCCAGCAGCTTAGCGCGGACCGCCCAAAAGACTGAAGCTTTCTTT.

This clonotype was counted at least ten times. V and J are TRBV12-3 or TRBV12-4 and TRBJ1-2; weak D call: TRBD1 (6 bases). V lost 4 bases, J lost 5 bases, and 14 bases lay in between. The CDR3 runs to 14 residues. This CDR3 is CASSSNQGRYGYTF. CDR3 coding DNA: TGTGCCAGCAGTTCTAACCAGGGGAGGTATGGCTACACCTTC.

This clonotype was counted only a few times. J is TRBJ2-1 and V is TRBV3-1; D is possibly TRBD1 or TRBD2 (5 bases each). Trimming left V 5 bases short and J 4 bases short, with 18 bases between. This CDR3 spans 16 amino acids. Germline CDR1 LGHDT, CDR2 YNNKEL (reference sequence). The CDR3 is CASSKPAAGAYNEQFF. CDR3 coding DNA: TGTGCCAGCAGCAAACCAGCCGCCGGGGCTTACAATGAGCAGTTCTTC.

This clonotype was seen only a few times. The chain joins TRBV14 to TRBJ1-2; D is perhaps TRBD1 (5 bases). Germline V gene data show CDR1 as SGHDN and CDR2 as FVKESK. The ends were cut back, 4 bases at V and 8 bases at J, with 14 bases in the middle. This CDR3 spans 13 amino acids. Written as DNA, the CDR3 is TGTGCCAGCAGCCCCAGGACATCGGGAGGCTACACCTTC. Its translation: CASSPRTSGGYTF.

The V and J genes are TRBV6-2 or TRBV6-3 and TRBJ2-7; TRBD2 matches at 7 bases. Germline V lookup: CDR1 MNHEY, CDR2 SVGEGT. Unmatched junction bases numbered 13, after V lost 6 bases and J lost 5 bases. The CDR3 spans 15 residues. The CDR3 DNA reads TGTGCCAGCAGACCTCCAGGGAGCGGGACCCACGAGCAGTACTTC. It encodes CASRPPGSGTHEQYF.

This clonotype has a count of ten or more. CDR3 nucleotide sequence: TGTGCCAGCAGCTTTTTGGACAGATCGAACACTGAAGCTTTCTTT. This translates into CASSFLDRSNTEAFF. V is TRBV7-6 and J is TRBJ1-1; maybe TRBD1 (6 bases). There are 15 residues in the CDR3. CDR1 is SGHVS, CDR2 FNYEAQ, per germline. V was trimmed by 3 bases and J by 1 base, leaving 12 bases between them.

This clonotype was picked up a small number of times. CDR3 residues: CATSDWRQGQETQYF. The CDR3 nucleotides read TGTGCCACCAGTGATTGGAGACAGGGCCAAGAGACCCAGTACTTC. This chain joins TRBV24-1 and TRBJ2-5; 7 nucleotides agree with TRBD1. V dropped 2 bases and J dropped 1; count of bases not matched to a gene: 3. This CDR3 has 15 amino acids. In germline, CDR1 is KGHDR, CDR2 SFDVKD.

In this sample, this clonotype turned up a few times. V gene TRBV30 combines with J gene TRBJ2-7; TRBD2 matches at 8 bases. V lost 0 bases, J lost 2 bases, and 6 bases stayed unmatched. Germline-derived CDR1 and CDR2 are GTSNPN and SVGIG (reference sequence). CDR3 size: 15 residues. The CDR3 DNA is TGTGCCTGGAGTGTACTCCCGGGAGGGCCCTACGAGCAGTACTTC. It yields the protein CAWSVLPGGPYEQYF. The entire variable domain, with the rest obtained from reference TRBV30 and TRBJ2-7, is as follows: SQTIHQWPATLVQPVGSPLSLECTVEGTSNPNLYWYRQAAGRGLQLLFYSVGIGQISSEVPQNLSASRPQDRQFILSSKKLLLSDSGFYLCAWSVLPGGPYEQYFGPGTRLTVT.